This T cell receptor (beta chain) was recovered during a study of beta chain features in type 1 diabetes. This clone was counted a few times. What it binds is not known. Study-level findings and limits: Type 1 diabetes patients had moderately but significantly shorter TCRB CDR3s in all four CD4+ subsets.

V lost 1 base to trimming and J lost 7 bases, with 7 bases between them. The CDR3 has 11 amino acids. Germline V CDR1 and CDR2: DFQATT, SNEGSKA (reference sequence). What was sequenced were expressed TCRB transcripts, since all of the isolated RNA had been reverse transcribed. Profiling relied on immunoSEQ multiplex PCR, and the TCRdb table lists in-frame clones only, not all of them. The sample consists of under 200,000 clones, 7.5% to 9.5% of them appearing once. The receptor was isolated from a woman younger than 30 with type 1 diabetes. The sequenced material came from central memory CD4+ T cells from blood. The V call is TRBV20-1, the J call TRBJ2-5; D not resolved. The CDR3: CSARVPGTQYF. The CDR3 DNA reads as TGCAGTGCTAGAGTTCCGGGGACCCAGTACTTC.